The entry below gives a single TCR beta chain sequence along with its context. Its antigen remains unknown. This sample stems from a study of CD8+ T cells in alopecia areata. About the research overall: Severity among treated patients was scored by the percentage of scalp area affected.

Reverse transcribed after extraction, RNA yielded cDNA as the sequencing template. Assay used: immunoSEQ multiplex PCR; TCRdb lists only in-frame clones, some missing. The sample includes about 180,000 clones, about 47% of them seen just once. Trimming left V 5 bases short and J 8 bases short, with 12 bases between. Germline lookup yields CDR1 DFQATT and CDR2 SNEGSKA (reference sequence). The CDR3 runs 11 residues. Treatment of the sample: oral pan-JAK inhibitor, 5-10 mg twice daily. The study, taken as a whole, reports: Just one nonresponder means the tie between baseline CD8+ expansion and response stays uncertain. Tofacitinib significantly brought down scalp clonality and expanded CD8+ clones among top 100.

The receptor comes from a human donor with alopecia areata. V and J are TRBV20-1 and TRBJ1-2, with D possibly being TRBD1 (6 bases). This sample comprised CD8+ T cells sorted from blood, obtained between weeks 51 and 52, from a patient treated with tofacitinib. The CDR3 region is CSALDSLGYTF. The CDR3 DNA follows: TGCAGTGCTTTGGACAGTTTGGGCTACACCTTC.